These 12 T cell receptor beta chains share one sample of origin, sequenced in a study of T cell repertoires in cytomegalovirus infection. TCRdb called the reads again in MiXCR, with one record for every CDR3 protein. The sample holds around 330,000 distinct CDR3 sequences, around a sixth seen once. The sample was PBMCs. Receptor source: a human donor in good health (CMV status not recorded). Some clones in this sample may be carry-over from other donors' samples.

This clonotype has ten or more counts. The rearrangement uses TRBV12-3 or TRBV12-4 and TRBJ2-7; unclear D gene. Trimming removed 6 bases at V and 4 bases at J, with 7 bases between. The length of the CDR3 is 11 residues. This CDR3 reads CASSVGYEQYF. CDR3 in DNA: TGTGCCAGCAGCGTTGGGTACGAGCAGTACTTC.

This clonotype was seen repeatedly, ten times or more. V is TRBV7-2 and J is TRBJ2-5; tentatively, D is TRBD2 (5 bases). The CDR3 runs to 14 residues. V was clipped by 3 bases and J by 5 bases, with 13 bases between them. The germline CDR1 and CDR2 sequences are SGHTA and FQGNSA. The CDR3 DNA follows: TGTGCCAGCAGCTTTAATACTAGAGGGGAGACCCAGTACTTC. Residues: CASSFNTRGETQYF. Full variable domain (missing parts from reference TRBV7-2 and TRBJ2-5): GAGVSQSPSNKVTEKGKDVELRCDPISGHTALYWYRQSLGQGLEFLIYFQGNSAPDKSGLPSDRFSAERTGGSVSTLTIQRTQQEDSAVYLCASSFNTRGETQYFGPGTRLLVL.

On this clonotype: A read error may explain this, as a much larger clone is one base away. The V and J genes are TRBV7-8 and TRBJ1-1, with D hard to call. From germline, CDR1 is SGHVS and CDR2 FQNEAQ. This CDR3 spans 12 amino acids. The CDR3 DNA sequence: TGTGTCAGCAGCTACGGTGGTACTGAAGCTTTCTTT. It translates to CVSSYGGTEAFF.

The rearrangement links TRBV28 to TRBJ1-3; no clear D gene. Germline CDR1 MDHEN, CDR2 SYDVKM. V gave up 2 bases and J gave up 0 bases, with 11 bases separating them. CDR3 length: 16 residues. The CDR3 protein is CASSLASINSGNTIYF. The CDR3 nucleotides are TGTGCCAGCAGTTTAGCTTCCATTAACTCTGGAAACACCATATATTTT.

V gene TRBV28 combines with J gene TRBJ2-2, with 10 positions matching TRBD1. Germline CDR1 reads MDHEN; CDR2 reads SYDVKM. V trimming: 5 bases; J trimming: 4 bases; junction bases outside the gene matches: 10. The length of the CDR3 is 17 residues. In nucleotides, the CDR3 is TGTGCCAGCAGTCCTTACTCGGGGACAGGGGTCACCGGGGAGCTGTTTTTT. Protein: CASSPYSGTGVTGELFF.

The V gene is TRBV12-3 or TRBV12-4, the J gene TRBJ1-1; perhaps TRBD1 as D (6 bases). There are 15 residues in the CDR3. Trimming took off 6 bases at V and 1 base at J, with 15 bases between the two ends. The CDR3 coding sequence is TGTGCCAGCAGAGAAACAGGGCGTGGGAACACTGAAGCTTTCTTT. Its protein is CASRETGRGNTEAFF.

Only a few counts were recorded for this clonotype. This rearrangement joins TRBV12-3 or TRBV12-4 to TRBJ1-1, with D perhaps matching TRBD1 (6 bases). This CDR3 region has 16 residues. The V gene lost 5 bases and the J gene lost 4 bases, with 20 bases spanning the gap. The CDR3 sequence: CASSTKGRGPSTEAFF. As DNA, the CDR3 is TGTGCCAGCAGTACAAAGGGGCGGGGGCCCAGCACTGAAGCTTTCTTT.

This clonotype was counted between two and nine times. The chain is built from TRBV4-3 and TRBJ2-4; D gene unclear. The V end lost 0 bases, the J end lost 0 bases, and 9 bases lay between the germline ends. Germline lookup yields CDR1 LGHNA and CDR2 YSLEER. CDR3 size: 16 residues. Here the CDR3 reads CASSQDAGAAKNIQYF. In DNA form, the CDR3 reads TGCGCCAGCAGCCAAGACGCCGGAGCAGCCAAAAACATTCAGTACTTC.

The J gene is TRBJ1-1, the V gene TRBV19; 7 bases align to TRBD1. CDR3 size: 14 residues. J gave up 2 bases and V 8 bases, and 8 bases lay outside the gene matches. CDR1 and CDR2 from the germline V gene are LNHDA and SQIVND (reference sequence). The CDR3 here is CASLPWDSNTEAFF. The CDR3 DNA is TGTGCCAGTTTACCTTGGGACAGCAACACTGAAGCTTTCTTT.

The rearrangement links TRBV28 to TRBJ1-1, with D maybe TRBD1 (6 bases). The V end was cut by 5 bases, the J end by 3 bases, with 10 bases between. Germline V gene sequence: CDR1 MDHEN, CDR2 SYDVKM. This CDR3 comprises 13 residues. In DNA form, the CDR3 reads TGTGCCAGCAGTCGAACAGGGCACACTGAAGCTTTCTTT. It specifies CASSRTGHTEAFF.

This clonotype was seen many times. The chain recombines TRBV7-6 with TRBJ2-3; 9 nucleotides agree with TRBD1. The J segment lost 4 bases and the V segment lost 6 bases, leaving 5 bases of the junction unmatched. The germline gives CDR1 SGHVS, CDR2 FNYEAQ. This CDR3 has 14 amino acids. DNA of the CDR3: TGTGCCAGCAGTCGGACAGGGGTAGCAGATACGCAGTATTTT. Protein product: CASSRTGVADTQYF.

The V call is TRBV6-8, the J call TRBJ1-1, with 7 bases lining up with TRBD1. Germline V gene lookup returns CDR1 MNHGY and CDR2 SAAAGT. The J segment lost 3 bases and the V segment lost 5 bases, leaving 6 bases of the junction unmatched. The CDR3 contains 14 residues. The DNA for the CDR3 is TGTGCCAGCAGTAAGGGGCAGGGGGACACTGAAGCTTTCTTT. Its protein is CASSKGQGDTEAFF.